This T cell receptor beta chain was documented in a study of Ad26.COV2.S vaccination and SARS-CoV-2 variants. For the study at large: Donor got 5x10^10 or 1x10^11 viral particles of Ad26.COV2.S.

A note on this clone: Antigen unknown.

Treatment meaning: 19 received Ad26.COV2.S at low or high dose, single or two shots; 5 received placebo; per-sample allocation not given. At day 63 after the first vaccine or placebo injection, samples were drawn. Adults aged 18-55 years in Boston included the donor. Measured with immunoSEQ multiplex PCR; TCRdb has only the in-frame clones, and not every one. The sample holds some 300,000 clones, 86% seen once. Trimming removed 6 bases from V and 2 bases from J; junction bases left unmatched: 4. CDR3 length: 14 amino acids. CDR1 is ENHRY and CDR2 is SYGVKD in the germline V gene. General study findings and limits: Estimates derived from TCR breadth and depth analyses may have underestimated total T cell responses. Across vaccine and placebo recipients, the breadth of non-spike TCRs was similar.

The chain joins TRBV10-3 to TRBJ2-4; 7 bases fit TRBD2. The specimen was peripheral blood, collected in a trial of Ad26.COV2.S vaccine versus placebo. This receptor was obtained from a person between 18 and 59 years old who received the Ad26.COV2.S COVID-19 vaccine or a placebo. The CDR3 loop reads CAISQTSSKNIQYF. In DNA, the CDR3 is TGTGCCATCAGCCAGACTAGCTCCAAAAACATTCAGTACTTC.